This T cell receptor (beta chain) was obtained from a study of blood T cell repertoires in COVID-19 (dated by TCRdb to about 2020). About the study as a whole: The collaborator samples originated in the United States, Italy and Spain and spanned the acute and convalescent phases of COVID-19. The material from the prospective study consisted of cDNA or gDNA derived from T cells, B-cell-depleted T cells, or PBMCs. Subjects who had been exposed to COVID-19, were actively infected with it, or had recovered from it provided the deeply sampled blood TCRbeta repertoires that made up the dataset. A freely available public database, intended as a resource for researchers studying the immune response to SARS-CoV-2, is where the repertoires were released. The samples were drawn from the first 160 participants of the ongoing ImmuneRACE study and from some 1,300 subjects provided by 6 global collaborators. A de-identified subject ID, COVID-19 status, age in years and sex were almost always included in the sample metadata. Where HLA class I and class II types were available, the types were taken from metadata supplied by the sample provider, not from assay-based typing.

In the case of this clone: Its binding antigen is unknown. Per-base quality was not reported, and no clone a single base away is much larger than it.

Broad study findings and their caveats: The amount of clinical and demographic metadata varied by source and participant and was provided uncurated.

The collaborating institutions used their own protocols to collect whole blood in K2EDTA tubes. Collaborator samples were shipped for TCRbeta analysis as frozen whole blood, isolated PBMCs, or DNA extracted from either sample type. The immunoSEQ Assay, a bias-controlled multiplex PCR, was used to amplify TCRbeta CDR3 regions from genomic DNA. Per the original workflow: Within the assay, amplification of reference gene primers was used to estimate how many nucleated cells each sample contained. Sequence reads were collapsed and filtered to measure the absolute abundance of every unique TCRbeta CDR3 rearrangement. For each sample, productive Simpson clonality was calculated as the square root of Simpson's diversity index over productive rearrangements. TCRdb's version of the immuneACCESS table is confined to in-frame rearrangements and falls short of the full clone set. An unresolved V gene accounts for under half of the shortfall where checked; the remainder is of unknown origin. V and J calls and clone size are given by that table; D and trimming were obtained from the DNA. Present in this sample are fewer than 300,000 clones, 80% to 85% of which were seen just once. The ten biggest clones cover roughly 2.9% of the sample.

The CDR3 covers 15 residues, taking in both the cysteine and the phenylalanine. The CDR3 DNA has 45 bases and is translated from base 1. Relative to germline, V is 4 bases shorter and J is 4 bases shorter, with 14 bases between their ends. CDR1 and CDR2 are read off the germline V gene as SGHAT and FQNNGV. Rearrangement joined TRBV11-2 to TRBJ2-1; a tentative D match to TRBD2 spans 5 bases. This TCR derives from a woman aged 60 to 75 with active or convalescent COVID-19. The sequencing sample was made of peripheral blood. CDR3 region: CASSSSRGTYNEQFF. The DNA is TGTGCCAGCAGCTCGTCCCGGGGTACGTACAATGAGCAGTTCTTC.